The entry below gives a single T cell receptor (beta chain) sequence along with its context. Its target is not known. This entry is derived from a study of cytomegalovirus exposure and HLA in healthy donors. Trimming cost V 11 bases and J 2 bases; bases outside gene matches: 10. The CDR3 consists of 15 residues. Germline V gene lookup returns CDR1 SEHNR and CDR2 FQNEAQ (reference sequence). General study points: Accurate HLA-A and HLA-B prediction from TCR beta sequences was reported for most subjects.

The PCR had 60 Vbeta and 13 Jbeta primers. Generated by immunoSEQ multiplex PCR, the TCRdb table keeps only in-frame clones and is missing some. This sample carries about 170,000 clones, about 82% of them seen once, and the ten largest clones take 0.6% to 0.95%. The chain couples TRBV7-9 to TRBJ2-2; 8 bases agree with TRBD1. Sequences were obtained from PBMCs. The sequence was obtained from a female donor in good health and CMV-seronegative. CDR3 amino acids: CAGSQGALNTGELFF. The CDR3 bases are TGTGCCGGCTCCCAGGGGGCTTTAAACACCGGGGAGCTGTTTTTT.